This T cell receptor (beta chain) was identified in a study of Ad26.COV2.S vaccination and SARS-CoV-2 variants. Study-wide points: Possible underestimation of total T cell responses by the TCR breadth and depth analyses was noted. Substantial breadth was reported for post-vaccination spike-specific CD8+ and CD4+ T cells. The study found similar non-spike TCR breadth in vaccine and placebo recipients.

The germline CDR1 and CDR2 sequences are SGDLS and YYNGEE. V was pared by 4 bases and J by 2 bases, with 15 bases between. This CDR3 has 15 residues. The repertoire was sequenced with immunoSEQ multiplex PCR; TCRdb's copy has only in-frame clones and lacks some. Here the sample spans just over 350,000 clones, 92% being singletons. With regard to this clone: Antigen specificity is unknown.

This rearrangement joins TRBV9 to TRBJ2-5, with D perhaps being TRBD1 or TRBD2 (5 bases each). The clonotype was recovered from a human donor who had recovered from COVID-19. The source was peripheral blood, collected after recovery from COVID-19. The CDR3 is CASSPSGAGQETQYF. CDR3 DNA: TGTGCCAGCAGCCCCTCCGGGGCCGGTCAAGAGACCCAGTACTTC.